These 31 T cell receptor beta chains were all obtained from the same sample, sequenced in a study of shared clonotypes between healthy human individuals. Sequenced by immunoSEQ multiplex PCR; TCRdb stores in-frame clones only, minus some. The sample shows about 510,000 clones, 75% to 80% of them seen only once. Sequencing was done on a sample of PBMCs. The receptors shown here come from a woman aged 35 to 49 in good health. Some clones in this sample may be carry-over from other donors' samples.

This clone has only one observation. The rearrangement joins TRBV19 to TRBJ1-4, with TRBD1 matching over 11 bases. Germline V CDR1 and CDR2: LNHDA, SQIVND (reference sequence). The V and J ends lost 10 bases and 7 bases, in that order; junction bases with no gene match: 8. This CDR3 comprises 14 residues. For the CDR3, the DNA is TGTGCCACCTCCGGGACAGGGGGAATTGAAAAACTGTTTTTT. Protein: CATSGTGGIEKLFF.

This sequence joins TRBV4-2 and TRBJ2-3, with a possible D match to TRBD2 (5 bases). The CDR3 spans 15 residues. Deletions cut 1 base from V and 0 bases from J, with 8 bases between. Germline CDR1 reads LGHNA; CDR2 reads YNFKEQ. CDR3 protein: CASSQGLRSTDTQYF. The CDR3 DNA reads TGTGCCAGCAGCCAAGGACTACGTAGCACAGATACGCAGTATTTT.

This clone has only one observation. V and J are TRBV18 and TRBJ2-2; D is possibly TRBD2 (6 bases). The germline gives CDR1 KGHSH, CDR2 LQKENI. The CDR3 has 14 residues. V lost 3 bases and J 6 bases, leaving 11 bases between the germline ends. CDR3 DNA sequence: TGTGCCAGCTCACCGACTGGAGGGCCCGGGGAGCTGTTTTTT. Its protein is CASSPTGGPGELFF.

The chain links TRBV30 to TRBJ1-2; no definite D call. The V end was cut by 0 bases, the J end by 5 bases, with 10 bases between. CDR1 and CDR2 (germline): GTSNPN, SVGIG (reference sequence). CDR3 length equals 13 residues. This chain's CDR3 is CAWSVNLGYGYTF. In nucleotides, the CDR3 is TGTGCCTGGAGTGTAAACCTGGGGTATGGCTACACCTTC.

Ten or more counts support this clone. The V gene is TRBV28, the J gene TRBJ2-7; a possible D gene is TRBD1 (5 bases). This CDR3 comprises 14 residues. The germline V gene has CDR1 MDHEN and CDR2 SYDVKM. V lost 3 bases, J lost 4 bases, and 13 bases lay in between. This CDR3 is CASSLTTAEYEQYF. The CDR3 bases are TGTGCCAGCAGTTTGACGACAGCCGAATACGAGCAGTACTTC.

This sequence joins TRBV7-9 and TRBJ2-2; no definite D call. Trimming shortened V by 4 bases and J by 6 bases, and 9 bases separated the two germline ends. CDR3 size: 13 residues. Germline-derived CDR1 and CDR2 are SEHNR and FQNEAQ (reference sequence). CDR3 sequence reads: CASSSYSAGELFF. The DNA for the CDR3 is TGTGCCAGCAGCTCTTATTCCGCCGGGGAGCTGTTTTTT.

This clone was counted ten times or more. The chain recombines TRBV7-2 with TRBJ2-7; maybe TRBD1 (5 bases). CDR3 length equals 14 residues. The germline CDR1 and CDR2 sequences are SGHTA and FQGNSA. Trimming left V 0 bases short and J 5 bases short, with 11 bases between. The CDR3 nucleotides read TGTGCCAGCAGCTTAGCGGGGCCTGCCCACGAGCAGTACTTC. Its protein product is CASSLAGPAHEQYF. The full variable domain, in which reference TRBV7-2 and TRBJ2-7 provide the parts outside the CDR3, is GAGVSQSPSNKVTEKGKDVELRCDPISGHTALYWYRQSLGQGLEFLIYFQGNSAPDKSGLPSDRFSAERTGGSVSTLTIQRTQQEDSAVYLCASSLAGPAHEQYFGPGTRLTVT.

A word on this clone: The same CDR3 arises from other DNA sequences in this sample as well. This chain uses TRBV5-8 with TRBJ2-1; 7 positions match TRBD1. Trimming cost V 0 bases and J 2 bases; bases outside gene matches: 2. The CDR3 consists of 15 residues. Germline lookup yields CDR1 SGHTS and CDR2 YDEGEE. CDR3 in DNA: TGTGCCAGCAGCTTGGGACAGGGTACCTACAATGAGCAGTTCTTC. Amino acids: CASSLGQGTYNEQFF. Combining the CDR3 with reference TRBV5-8 and TRBJ2-1 gives the whole variable domain EAGVTQSPTHLIKTRGQQATLRCSPISGHTSVYWYQQALGLGLQFLLWYDEGEERNRGNFPPRFSGRQFPNYSSELNVNALELEDSALYLCASSLGQGTYNEQFFGPGTRLTVL.

This clone has more than one count but fewer than ten. The chain is built from TRBV2 and TRBJ2-4; tentative D call: TRBD2 (5 bases). Germline V gene data show CDR1 as SNHLY and CDR2 as FYNNEI. The length of the CDR3 is 12 residues. Trimming took 8 bases from V and 3 from J, leaving 8 bases between them. CDR3 region: CASGLGKNIQYF. CDR3 coding DNA: TGTGCCAGCGGACTGGGCAAAAACATTCAGTACTTC.

The chain uses TRBV7-2 and TRBJ2-4; no reliable D call. The length of the CDR3 is 13 residues. CDR1 and CDR2 from the germline V gene are SGHTA and FQGNSA. Trimming left V 4 bases short and J 6 bases short, with 10 bases between. CDR3 region: CASSSEAGNIQYF. CDR3 DNA: TGTGCCAGCAGCTCAGAGGCAGGAAACATTCAGTACTTC. Full variable domain (missing parts from reference TRBV7-2 and TRBJ2-4): GAGVSQSPSNKVTEKGKDVELRCDPISGHTALYWYRQSLGQGLEFLIYFQGNSAPDKSGLPSDRFSAERTGGSVSTLTIQRTQQEDSAVYLCASSSEAGNIQYFGAGTRLSVL.

This chain uses TRBV6-5 with TRBJ2-3; D is ambiguous. Deletions cut 2 bases from V and 3 bases from J, with 12 bases between. Germline lookup yields CDR1 MNHEY and CDR2 SVGAGI. The CDR3 length is 15 residues. The CDR3 region has the DNA TGTGCCAGCAGTTACGGAATGAGGATTACAGATACGCAGTATTTT. It specifies CASSYGMRITDTQYF.

The genes are TRBV4-3 and TRBJ2-7; 11 bases are a match to TRBD2. The germline V gene has CDR1 LGHNA and CDR2 YSLEER. The ends lost 0 bases at V and 9 bases at J; junction bases unmatched: 10. This CDR3 region has 16 residues. CDR3 nucleotides: TGCGCCAGCAGCCAAGATTATGGGGTAGCGGGAGGGCTGCAGTACTTC. Translation: CASSQDYGVAGGLQYF.

On this clone: This may arise from a read error, as a much more abundant clone is one base away. Other DNA sequences within the sample encode an identical CDR3. The J gene is TRBJ1-1, the V gene TRBV7-9; D gene unclear. The CDR3 contains 12 residues. Germline V gene lookup returns CDR1 SEHNR and CDR2 FQNEAQ (reference sequence). V shed 1 base and J shed 2 bases, with 2 bases lying between them. Here the CDR3 DNA reads TGTGCCAGCAGCTTAGTAAACACTGAAGCTTTCTTT. The encoded protein is CASSLVNTEAFF.

J is TRBJ2-5 and V is TRBV7-5; the table's D call TRBD1 went unverified against the DNA. Near its end, the DNA agrees better with TRBJ2-7, so the J call may be wrong. TRBV7-5 is flagged as a pseudogene. The CDR3 is made up of 19 amino acids. The CDR3 nucleotides read TGTGCCAGCAGCTTAGCGGTGAGAACAGGGGGACTGGGGTCCTACGAGCAGTACTTC. This codes for CASSLAVRTGGLGSYEQYF.

J is TRBJ1-4 and V is TRBV6-5; D remains unclear. The CDR3 contains 15 residues. Trimming pared 2 bases from V and 0 bases from J, leaving 7 bases between. Germline V gene lookup returns CDR1 MNHEY and CDR2 SVGAGI. The CDR3 region is CASSYDRSTNEKLFF. CDR3 in DNA: TGTGCCAGCAGTTACGATCGATCAACTAATGAAAAACTGTTTTTT.

The chain uses TRBV10-3 and TRBJ2-2; 11 nucleotides line up with TRBD2. V dropped 6 bases and J dropped 5; count of bases not matched to a gene: 14. CDR3 length equals 18 residues. CDR1 and CDR2 from the germline V gene are ENHRY and SYGVKD. DNA of the CDR3: TGTGCCATCAGCTACAGCTCCGGGACTAGCGGTGATACCGGGGAGCTGTTTTTT. Amino acids: CAISYSSGTSGDTGELFF.

This chain joins TRBV5-8 and TRBJ2-7; 8 nucleotides align to TRBD2. Germline V lookup: CDR1 SGHTS, CDR2 YDEGEE. This CDR3 contains 17 residues. Germline trimming cut 0 bases from V and 0 bases from J; bases unmatched to any gene: 8. The CDR3: CASSLALAGTVSYEQYF. CDR3 in DNA: TGTGCCAGCAGCTTGGCCCTAGCGGGTACAGTCTCCTACGAGCAGTACTTC.

This clone has only a few counts. This chain connects TRBV6-6 to TRBJ2-7; perhaps D is TRBD1 or TRBD2 (6 bases each). Per the germline V gene, CDR1 is MNHNY and CDR2 is SVGAGI (reference sequence). The CDR3 spans 14 residues. Trimming pared 7 bases from V and 3 bases from J, leaving 16 bases between. CDR3 sequence: CASKEGWGHYEQYF. CDR3 DNA: TGTGCCAGCAAGGAGGGCTGGGGGCACTACGAGCAGTACTTC.

The chain joins TRBV10-1 to TRBJ2-2, with 7 bases aligning to TRBD2. V lost 0 bases to trimming and J lost 1 base; unmatched junction nucleotides: 2. The CDR3 is made up of 16 amino acids. Germline CDR1 is WNHNN and CDR2 is SYGVQD (reference sequence). This chain's CDR3 is CASSESPSGNTGELFF. The CDR3 bases are TGCGCCAGCAGTGAGTCGCCTAGCGGGAACACCGGGGAGCTGTTTTTT.

V usage is TRBV10-2 and J usage is TRBJ2-3, with 8 bases matching TRBD1. There are 15 residues in the CDR3. The germline gives CDR1 WSHSY, CDR2 SAAADI. J lost 5 bases, V lost 6 bases, and 10 bases had no gene match. CDR3 DNA sequence: TGCGCCAGCAGCGACCAGGGGGCACTTGGAGATACGCAGTATTTT. Protein product: CASSDQGALGDTQYF.

The CDR3 spells CASSLEGGGNTGELFF. In DNA form, the CDR3 reads TGTGCCAGCAGCTTGGAGGGCGGTGGGAACACCGGGGAGCTGTTTTTT. This chain connects TRBV5-4 to TRBJ2-2, with D hard to call. Germline-derived CDR1 and CDR2 are SGHNT and YYREEE (reference sequence). The CDR3 is 16 residues long. Trimming removed 0 bases from V and 1 base from J, with 10 bases in between.

The rearrangement joins TRBV18 to TRBJ2-7; the D gene is possibly TRBD1 (6 bases). Trimming took off 2 bases at V and 0 bases at J, with 11 bases between the two ends. The CDR3 is 15 amino acids. The germline CDR1 and CDR2 sequences are KGHSH and LQKENI. CDR3 loop: CASSPSRDNSYEQYF. The CDR3, as DNA: TGTGCCAGCTCACCATCCCGGGACAACTCCTACGAGCAGTACTTC.

This sequence joins TRBV29-1 and TRBJ1-5; D not certain. Germline V gene sequence: CDR1 SQVTM, CDR2 ANQGSEA. Trimming removed 4 bases at V and 7 bases at J, with 11 bases between. This CDR3 region has 12 residues. The CDR3 DNA follows: TGCAGCGTTGTAATAGGGCAGCAGCCCCAGCATTTT. Its protein product is CSVVIGQQPQHF.

The chain carries TRBV28 and TRBJ1-1, with a possible D match to TRBD1 (5 bases). Germline V gene data show CDR1 as MDHEN and CDR2 as SYDVKM. The CDR3 contains 13 residues. Trimming shortened V by 3 bases and J by 10 bases, and 15 bases separated the two germline ends. CDR3: CASSFRWAQVAFF. The CDR3 region has the DNA TGTGCCAGCAGTTTTCGATGGGCACAGGTAGCTTTCTTT.

The rearrangement links TRBV30 to TRBJ2-1; weak D call: TRBD2 (6 bases). CDR3 size: 14 residues. Per germline, CDR1 GTSNPN and CDR2 SVGIG (reference sequence). Trimming took 4 bases from V and 0 from J, leaving 10 bases between them. The CDR3 DNA follows: TGTGCCTGGACTGCGGGGAGCTCCTACAATGAGCAGTTCTTC. Encoded protein: CAWTAGSSYNEQFF.

The chain has TRBV27 and TRBJ2-7; a weak D match, TRBD2 (5 bases). Germline V lookup: CDR1 MNHEY, CDR2 SMNVEV (reference sequence). The CDR3 contains 14 residues. V gave up 6 bases and J gave up 4 bases, with 16 bases separating them. The CDR3 protein is CASSPRAGGYEQYF. For the CDR3, the DNA is TGTGCCAGCAGCCCAAGGGCGGGCGGGTACGAGCAGTACTTC.

This clone has a single count. The rearrangement uses TRBV5-1 and TRBJ2-2; TRBD2 agrees at 7 bases. Germline lookup yields CDR1 SGHRS and CDR2 YFSETQ. J lost 6 bases, V lost 3 bases, and 8 bases had no gene match. CDR3 length: 15 residues. The CDR3 region has the DNA TGCGCCAGCAGCTGGGAGGGAGCGGTCTCCGGGGAGCTGTTTTTT. Its protein is CASSWEGAVSGELFF.

This chain uses TRBV20-1 with TRBJ2-7; tentative D call: TRBD1 (6 bases). Germline-derived CDR1 and CDR2 are DFQATT and SNEGSKA (reference sequence). This CDR3 comprises 11 residues. Between the trimmed V and J ends, which lost 6 bases and 5 bases, there was a span of 11 bases. DNA of the CDR3: TGCAGTGCCACCGGGACACACGAGCAGTACTTC. Its protein is CSATGTHEQYF.

The gene calls are TRBV27 and TRBJ2-1; 8 bases map to TRBD1. Germline CDR1 reads MNHEY; CDR2 reads SMNVEV (reference sequence). J gave up 4 bases and V 8 bases, and 4 bases lay outside the gene matches. This CDR3 is 13 amino acids long. The CDR3 DNA reads TGTGCCAGCGGGCAGGGGGCTTACAATGAGCAGTTCTTC. This encodes CASGQGAYNEQFF.

V is TRBV7-2 and J is TRBJ2-1; TRBD1 agrees at 10 bases. The CDR3 contains 15 residues. V was pared by 3 bases and J by 8 bases, with 7 bases of the junction left unmatched. Per the germline V gene, CDR1 is SGHTA and CDR2 is FQGNSA. CDR3 loop: CASSFFTDRGDEQFF. Written as DNA, the CDR3 is TGTGCCAGCAGCTTCTTTACGGACAGGGGGGATGAGCAGTTCTTC.

This clone was counted at least ten times. The rearrangement uses TRBV27 and TRBJ1-6, with D hard to call. The CDR3 sequence is 16 residues long. The germline gives CDR1 MNHEY, CDR2 SMNVEV (reference sequence). The V end was cut by 7 bases, the J end by 4 bases, with 17 bases between. CDR3 DNA sequence: TGTGCCAGCACCCCGCGAGGCGCGGGATATAATTCACCCCTCCACTTT. Protein: CASTPRGAGYNSPLHF.